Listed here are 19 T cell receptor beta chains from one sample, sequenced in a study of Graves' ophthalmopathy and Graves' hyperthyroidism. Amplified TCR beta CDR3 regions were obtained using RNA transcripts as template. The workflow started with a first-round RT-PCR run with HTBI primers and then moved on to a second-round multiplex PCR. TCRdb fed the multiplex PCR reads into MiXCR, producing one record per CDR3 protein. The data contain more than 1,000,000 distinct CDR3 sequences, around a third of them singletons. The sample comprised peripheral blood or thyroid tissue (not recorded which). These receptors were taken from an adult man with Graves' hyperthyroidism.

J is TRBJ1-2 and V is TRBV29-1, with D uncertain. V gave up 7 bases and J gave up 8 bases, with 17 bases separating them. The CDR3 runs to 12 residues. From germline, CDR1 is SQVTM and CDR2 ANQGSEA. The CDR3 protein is CSGINALGGYTF. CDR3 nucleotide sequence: TGCAGCGGCATCAACGCACTGGGGGGCTACACCTTC.

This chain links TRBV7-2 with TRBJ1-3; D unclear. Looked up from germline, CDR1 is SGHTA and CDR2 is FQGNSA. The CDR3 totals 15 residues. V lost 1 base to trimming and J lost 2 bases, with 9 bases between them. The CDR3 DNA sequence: TGTGCCAGCAGCTTAGGACGAACTCCTGGAAACACCATATATTTT. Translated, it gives CASSLGRTPGNTIYF.

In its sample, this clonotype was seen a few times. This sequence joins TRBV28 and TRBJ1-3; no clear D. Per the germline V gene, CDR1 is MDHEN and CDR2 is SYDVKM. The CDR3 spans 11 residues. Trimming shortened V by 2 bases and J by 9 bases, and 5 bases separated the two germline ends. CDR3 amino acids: CASSLKATIYF. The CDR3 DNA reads TGTGCCAGCAGTTTAAAGGCCACCATATATTTT. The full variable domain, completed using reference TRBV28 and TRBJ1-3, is DVKVTQSSRYLVKRTGEKVFLECVQDMDHENMFWYRQDPGLGLRLIYFSYDVKMKEKGDIPEGYSVSREKKERFSLILESASTNQTSMYLCASSLKATIYFGEGSWLTVV.

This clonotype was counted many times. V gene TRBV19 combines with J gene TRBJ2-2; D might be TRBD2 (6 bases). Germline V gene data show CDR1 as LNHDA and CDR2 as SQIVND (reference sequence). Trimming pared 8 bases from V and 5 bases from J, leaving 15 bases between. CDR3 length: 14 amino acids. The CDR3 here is CASHGSLRTGELFF. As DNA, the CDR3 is TGTGCCAGTCACGGGAGCCTTAGGACCGGGGAGCTGTTTTTT.

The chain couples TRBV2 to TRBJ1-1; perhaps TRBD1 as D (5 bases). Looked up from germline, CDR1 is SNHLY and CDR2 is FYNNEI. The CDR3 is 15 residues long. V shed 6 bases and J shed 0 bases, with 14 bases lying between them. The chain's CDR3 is CASRRGTGMNTEAFF. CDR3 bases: TGTGCCAGCAGGCGCGGGACGGGGATGAACACTGAAGCTTTCTTT.

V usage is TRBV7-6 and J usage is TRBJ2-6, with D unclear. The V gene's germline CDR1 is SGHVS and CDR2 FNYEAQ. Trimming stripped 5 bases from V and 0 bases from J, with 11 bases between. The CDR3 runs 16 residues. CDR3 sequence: CASSAQGVSGANVLTF. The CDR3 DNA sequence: TGTGCCAGCAGCGCACAAGGCGTCTCTGGGGCCAACGTCCTGACTTTC.

As DNA, the CDR3 is TGTGCCAGCAGCTTAAGGGGGGCATTCGAGGAGACCCAGCATTTT. Encoded protein: CASSLRGAFEETQHF. The chain uses TRBV7-2 and TRBJ1-5; D is perhaps TRBD1 (6 bases). This CDR3 has 15 residues. V was cut by 2 bases and J by 11 bases, with 19 bases left in between. The germline V gene has CDR1 SGHTA and CDR2 FQGNSA.

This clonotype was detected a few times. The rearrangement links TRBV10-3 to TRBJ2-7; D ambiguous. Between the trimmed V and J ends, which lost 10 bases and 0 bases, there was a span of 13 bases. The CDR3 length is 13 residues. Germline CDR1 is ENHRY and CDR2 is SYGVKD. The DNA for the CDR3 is TGTGCCAGCAACGATCCAAGCTCCTACGAGCAGTACTTC. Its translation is CASNDPSSYEQYF.

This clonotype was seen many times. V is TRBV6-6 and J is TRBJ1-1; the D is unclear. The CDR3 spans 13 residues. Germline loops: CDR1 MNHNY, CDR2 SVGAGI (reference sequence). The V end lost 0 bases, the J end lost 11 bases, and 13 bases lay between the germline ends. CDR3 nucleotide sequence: TGTGCCAGCAGTTACTCGTTATCCGGCCACGCTTTCTTT. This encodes CASSYSLSGHAFF.

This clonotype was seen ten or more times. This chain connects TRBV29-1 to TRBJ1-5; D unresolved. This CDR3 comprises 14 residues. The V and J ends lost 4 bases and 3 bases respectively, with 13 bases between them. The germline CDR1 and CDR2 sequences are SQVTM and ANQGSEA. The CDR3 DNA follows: TGCAGCGTTGGAGACTCCGGCTCCAATCAGCCCCAGCATTTT. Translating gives CSVGDSGSNQPQHF.

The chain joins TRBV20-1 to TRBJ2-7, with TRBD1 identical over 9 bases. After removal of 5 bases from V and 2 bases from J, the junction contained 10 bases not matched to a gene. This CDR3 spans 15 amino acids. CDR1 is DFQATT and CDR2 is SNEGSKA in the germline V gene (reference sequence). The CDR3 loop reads CSAADRGDPTYEQYF. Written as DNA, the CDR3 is TGCAGTGCTGCGGACAGGGGCGACCCAACCTACGAGCAGTACTTC.

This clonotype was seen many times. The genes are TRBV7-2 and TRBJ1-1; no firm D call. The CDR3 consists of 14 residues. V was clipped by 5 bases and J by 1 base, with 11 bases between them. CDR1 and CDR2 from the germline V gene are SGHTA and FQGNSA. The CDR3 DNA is TGTGCCAGCAGCCGTGGGGTGGAGAACACTGAAGCTTTCTTT. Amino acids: CASSRGVENTEAFF.

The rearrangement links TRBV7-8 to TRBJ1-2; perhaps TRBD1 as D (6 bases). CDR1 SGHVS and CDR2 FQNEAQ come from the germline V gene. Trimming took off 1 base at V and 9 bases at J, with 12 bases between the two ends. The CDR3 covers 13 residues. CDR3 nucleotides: TGTGCCAGCAGCTTAGTACAGGGCCCCAGCTACACCTTC. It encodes CASSLVQGPSYTF.

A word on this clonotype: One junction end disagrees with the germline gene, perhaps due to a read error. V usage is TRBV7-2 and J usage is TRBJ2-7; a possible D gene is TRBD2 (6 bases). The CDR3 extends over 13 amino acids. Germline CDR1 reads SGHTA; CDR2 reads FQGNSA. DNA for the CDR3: TGTGCCAGCAGCCCTAAAATCCGCGGGGAGCAGTCCTTC. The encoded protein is CASSPKIRGEQSF.

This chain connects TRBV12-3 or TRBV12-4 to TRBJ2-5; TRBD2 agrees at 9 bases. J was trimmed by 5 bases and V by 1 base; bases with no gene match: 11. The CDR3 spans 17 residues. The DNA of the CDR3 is TGTGCCAGCAGTTTAGGGCGGGAGGGCCTCCGGGGGGAGACCCAGTACTTC. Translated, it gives CASSLGREGLRGETQYF.

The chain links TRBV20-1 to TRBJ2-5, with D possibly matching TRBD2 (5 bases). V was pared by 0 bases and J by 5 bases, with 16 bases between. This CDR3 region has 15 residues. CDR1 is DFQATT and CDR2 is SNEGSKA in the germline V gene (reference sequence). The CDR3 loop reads CSARDLGLVTETQYF. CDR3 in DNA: TGCAGTGCTAGAGATCTTGGACTTGTGACTGAGACCCAGTACTTC.

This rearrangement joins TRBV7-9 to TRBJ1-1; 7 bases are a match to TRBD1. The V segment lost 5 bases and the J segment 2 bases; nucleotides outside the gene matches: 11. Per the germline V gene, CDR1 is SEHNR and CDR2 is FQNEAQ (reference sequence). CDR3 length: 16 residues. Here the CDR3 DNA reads TGTGCCAGCAGCGCACGACGAGGGGGCGGAAACACTGAAGCTTTCTTT. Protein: CASSARRGGGNTEAFF.

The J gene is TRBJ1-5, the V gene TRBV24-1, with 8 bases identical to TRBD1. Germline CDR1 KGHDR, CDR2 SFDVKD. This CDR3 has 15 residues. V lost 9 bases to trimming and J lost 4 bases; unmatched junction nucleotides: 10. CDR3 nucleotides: TGTGCCACCCGGGGAGGACAGGGCCTGAATCAGCCCCAGCATTTT. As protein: CATRGGQGLNQPQHF.

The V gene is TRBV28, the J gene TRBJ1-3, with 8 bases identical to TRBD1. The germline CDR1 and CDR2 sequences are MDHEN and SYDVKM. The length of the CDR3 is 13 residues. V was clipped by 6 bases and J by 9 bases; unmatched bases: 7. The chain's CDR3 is CASRSTGVFTIYF. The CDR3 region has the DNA TGTGCCAGCAGATCGACAGGGGTGTTCACCATATATTTT.